This T cell receptor beta chain was obtained from a study of response to subunit inactivated influenza vaccine. TCRdb re-analysed the RT-PCR reads in MiXCR, keeping a single row per CDR3 protein. Found here are 700,000 to 800,000 distinct CDR3 sequences, about a fifth of them singletons; the top ten hold about a tenth. Broader study findings: Authors suggested each seasonal influenza vaccination recruits few new T cells.

This clonotype was counted between two and nine times. Antigen unknown. The source was PBMCs from blood, collected about 5 days after vaccination. This TCR derives from a man aged 45-65 years who received an inactivated influenza vaccine.

Here the CDR3 reads CASSQSTGNQQWEQFF. The CDR3 region has the DNA TGCGCCAGCAGTCAATCGACAGGGAACCAACAATGGGAGCAGTTCTTC. This chain links TRBV23-1 with TRBJ2-1, with 7 positions matching TRBD1. TRBV23-1 qualifies as an ORF whose function is uncertain. J gave up 10 bases and V 0 bases, and 12 bases lay outside the gene matches. The CDR3 runs 16 residues.